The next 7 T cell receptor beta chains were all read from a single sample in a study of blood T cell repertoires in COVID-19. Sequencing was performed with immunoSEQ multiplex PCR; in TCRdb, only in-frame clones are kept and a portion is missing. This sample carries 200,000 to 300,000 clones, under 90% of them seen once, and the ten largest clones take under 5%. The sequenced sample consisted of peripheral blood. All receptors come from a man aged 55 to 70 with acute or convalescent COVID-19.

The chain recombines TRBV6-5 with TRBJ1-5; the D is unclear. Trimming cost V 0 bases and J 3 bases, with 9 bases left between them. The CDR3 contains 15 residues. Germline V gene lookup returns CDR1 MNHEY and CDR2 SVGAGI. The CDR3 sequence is CASSYSQDSNQPQHF. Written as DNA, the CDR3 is TGTGCCAGCAGTTACTCCCAGGACTCCAATCAGCCCCAGCATTTT.

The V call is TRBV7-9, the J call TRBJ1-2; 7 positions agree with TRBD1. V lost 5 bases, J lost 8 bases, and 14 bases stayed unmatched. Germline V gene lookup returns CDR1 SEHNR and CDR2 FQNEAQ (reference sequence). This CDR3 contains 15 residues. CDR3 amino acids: CASSQSGTVFWGYTF. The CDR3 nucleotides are TGTGCCAGCAGCCAATCCGGGACAGTGTTTTGGGGCTACACCTTC.

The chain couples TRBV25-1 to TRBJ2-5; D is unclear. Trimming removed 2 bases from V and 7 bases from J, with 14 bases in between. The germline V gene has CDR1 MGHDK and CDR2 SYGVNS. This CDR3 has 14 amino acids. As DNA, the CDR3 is TGTGCCAGCAGTGAACCTCGGAAGTCAGGGACCCAGTACTTC. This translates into CASSEPRKSGTQYF.

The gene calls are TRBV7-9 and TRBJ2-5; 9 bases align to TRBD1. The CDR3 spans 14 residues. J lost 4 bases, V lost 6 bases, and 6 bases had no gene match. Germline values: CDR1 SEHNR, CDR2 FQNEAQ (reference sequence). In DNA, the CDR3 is TGTGCCAGCAGACGGACAGGGGATCGAGAGACCCAGTACTTC. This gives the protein CASRRTGDRETQYF.

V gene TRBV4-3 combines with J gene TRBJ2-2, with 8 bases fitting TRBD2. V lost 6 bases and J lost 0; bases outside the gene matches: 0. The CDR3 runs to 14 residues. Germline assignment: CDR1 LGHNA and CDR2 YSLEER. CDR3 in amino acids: CASRGLANTGELFF. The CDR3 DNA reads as TGCGCCAGCAGGGGACTAGCGAACACCGGGGAGCTGTTTTTT.

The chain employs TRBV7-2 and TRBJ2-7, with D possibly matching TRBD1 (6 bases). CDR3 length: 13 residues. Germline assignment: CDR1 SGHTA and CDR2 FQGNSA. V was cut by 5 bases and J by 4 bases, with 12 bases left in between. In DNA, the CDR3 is TGTGCCAGCAGCCAGACAGGCCGTTACGAGCAGTACTTC. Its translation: CASSQTGRYEQYF.

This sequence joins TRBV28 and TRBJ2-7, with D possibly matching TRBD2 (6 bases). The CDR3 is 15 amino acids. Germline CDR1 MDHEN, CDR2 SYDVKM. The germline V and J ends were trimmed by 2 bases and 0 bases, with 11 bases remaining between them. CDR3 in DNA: TGTGCCAGCAGTTTAGGGGGAGGAAGCTCCTACGAGCAGTACTTC. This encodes CASSLGGGSSYEQYF.